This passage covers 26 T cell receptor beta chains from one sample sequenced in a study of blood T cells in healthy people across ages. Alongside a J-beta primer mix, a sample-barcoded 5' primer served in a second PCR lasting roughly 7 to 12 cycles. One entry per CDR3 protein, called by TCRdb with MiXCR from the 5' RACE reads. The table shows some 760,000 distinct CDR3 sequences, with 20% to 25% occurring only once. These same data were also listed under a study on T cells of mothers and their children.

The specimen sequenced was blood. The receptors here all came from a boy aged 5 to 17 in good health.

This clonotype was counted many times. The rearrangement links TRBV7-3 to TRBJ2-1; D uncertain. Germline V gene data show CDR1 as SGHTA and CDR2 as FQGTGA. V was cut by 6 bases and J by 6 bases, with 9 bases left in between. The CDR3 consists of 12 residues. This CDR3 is CASSFGVNEQFF. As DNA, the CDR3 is TGTGCCAGCAGTTTTGGCGTCAATGAGCAGTTCTTC.

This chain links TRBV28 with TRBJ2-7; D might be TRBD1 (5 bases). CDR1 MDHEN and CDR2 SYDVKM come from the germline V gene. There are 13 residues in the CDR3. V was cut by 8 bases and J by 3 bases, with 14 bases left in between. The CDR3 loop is CASVDRPDYEQYF. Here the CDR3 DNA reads TGTGCCAGCGTAGACAGACCTGACTACGAGCAGTACTTC.

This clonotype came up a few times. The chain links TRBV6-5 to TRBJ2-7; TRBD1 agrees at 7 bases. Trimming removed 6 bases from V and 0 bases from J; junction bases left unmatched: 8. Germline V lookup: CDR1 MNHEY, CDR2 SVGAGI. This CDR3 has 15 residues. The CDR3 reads CASSYTGASSYEQYF. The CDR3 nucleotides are TGTGCCAGCAGCTACACAGGGGCCAGCTCCTACGAGCAGTACTTC.

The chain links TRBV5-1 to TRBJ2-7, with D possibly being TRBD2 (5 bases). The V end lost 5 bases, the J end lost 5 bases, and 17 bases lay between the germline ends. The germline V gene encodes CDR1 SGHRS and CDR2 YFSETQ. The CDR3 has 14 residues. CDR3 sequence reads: CASSLKLGPDEQYF. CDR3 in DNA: TGCGCCAGCAGTTTGAAACTAGGGCCCGACGAGCAGTACTTC.

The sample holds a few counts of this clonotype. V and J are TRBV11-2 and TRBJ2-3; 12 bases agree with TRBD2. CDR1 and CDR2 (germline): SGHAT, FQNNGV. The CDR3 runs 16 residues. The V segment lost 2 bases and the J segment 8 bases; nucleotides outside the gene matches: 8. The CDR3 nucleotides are TGTGCCAGCAGCTTACGTCTAGCGGGGGGGCCTGGTACGCAGTATTTT. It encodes CASSLRLAGGPGTQYF.

CDR3 region: CSVTGLSGEQYF. The CDR3 DNA sequence: TGCAGCGTCACAGGGTTATCGGGAGAGCAGTACTTC. The chain is built from TRBV29-1 and TRBJ2-7; a possible D gene is TRBD1 (6 bases). The CDR3 loop spans 12 amino acids. Germline CDR1 is SQVTM and CDR2 is ANQGSEA. V lost 6 bases, J lost 7 bases, and 16 bases lay in between.

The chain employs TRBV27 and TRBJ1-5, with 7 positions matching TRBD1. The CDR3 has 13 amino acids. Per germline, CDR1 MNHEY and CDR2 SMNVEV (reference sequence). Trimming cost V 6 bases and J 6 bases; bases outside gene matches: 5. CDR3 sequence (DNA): TGTGCCAGCAGACAGGGGTGGGGTCAGCCCCAGCATTTT. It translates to CASRQGWGQPQHF.

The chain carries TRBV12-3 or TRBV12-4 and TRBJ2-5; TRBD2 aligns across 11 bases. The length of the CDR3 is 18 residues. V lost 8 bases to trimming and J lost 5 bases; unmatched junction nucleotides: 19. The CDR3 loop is CASRSTELTSGGGETQYF. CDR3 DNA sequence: TGTGCCAGCCGGAGCACGGAATTAACTAGCGGGGGCGGGGAGACCCAGTACTTC.

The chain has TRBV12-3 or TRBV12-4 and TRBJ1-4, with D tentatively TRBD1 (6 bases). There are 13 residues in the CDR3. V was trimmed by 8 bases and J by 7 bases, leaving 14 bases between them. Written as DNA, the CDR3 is TGTGCCAGCGGACAGACCCCGGTTGAAAAACTGTTTTTT. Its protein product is CASGQTPVEKLFF.

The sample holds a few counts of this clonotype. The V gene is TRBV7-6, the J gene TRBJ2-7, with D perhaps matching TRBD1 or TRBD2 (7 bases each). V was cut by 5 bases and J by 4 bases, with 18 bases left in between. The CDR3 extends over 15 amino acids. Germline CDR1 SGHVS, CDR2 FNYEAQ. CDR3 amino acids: CASSPRQGGSYEQYF. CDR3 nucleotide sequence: TGTGCCAGCAGCCCGCGACAGGGAGGGTCGTACGAGCAGTACTTC. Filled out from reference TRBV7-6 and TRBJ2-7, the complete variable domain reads GAGVSQSPRYKVTKRGQDVALRCDPISGHVSLYWYRQALGQGPEFLTYFNYEAQQDKSGLPNDRFSAERPEGSISTLTIQRTEQRDSAMYRCASSPRQGGSYEQYFGPGTRLTVT.

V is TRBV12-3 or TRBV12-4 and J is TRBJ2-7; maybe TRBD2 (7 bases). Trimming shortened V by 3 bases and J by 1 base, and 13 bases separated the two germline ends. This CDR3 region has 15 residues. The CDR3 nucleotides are TGTGCCAGCAGTTTTCGGGGGGCAGTTTCCTACGAGCAGTACTTC. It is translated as CASSFRGAVSYEQYF.

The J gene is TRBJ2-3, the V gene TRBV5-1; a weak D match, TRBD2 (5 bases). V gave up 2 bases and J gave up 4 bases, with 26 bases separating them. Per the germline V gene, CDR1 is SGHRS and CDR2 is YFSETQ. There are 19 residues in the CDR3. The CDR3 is CASSLNPPWSGGVADTQYF. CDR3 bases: TGCGCCAGCAGCTTAAACCCGCCTTGGAGCGGAGGTGTTGCAGATACGCAGTATTTT.

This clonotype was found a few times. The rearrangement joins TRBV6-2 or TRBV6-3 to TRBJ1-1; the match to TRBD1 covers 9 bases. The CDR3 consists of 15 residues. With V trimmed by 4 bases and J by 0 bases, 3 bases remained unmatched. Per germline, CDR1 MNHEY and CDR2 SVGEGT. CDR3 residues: CASSFRTGVNTEAFF. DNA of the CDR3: TGTGCCAGCAGTTTCCGGACAGGGGTGAACACTGAAGCTTTCTTT.

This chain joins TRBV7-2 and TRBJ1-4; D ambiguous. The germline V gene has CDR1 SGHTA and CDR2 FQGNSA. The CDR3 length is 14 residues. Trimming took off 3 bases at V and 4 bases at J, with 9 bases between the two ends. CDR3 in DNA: TGTGCCAGCAGCTTGGGGTCGGGTAATGAAAAACTGTTTTTT. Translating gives CASSLGSGNEKLFF.

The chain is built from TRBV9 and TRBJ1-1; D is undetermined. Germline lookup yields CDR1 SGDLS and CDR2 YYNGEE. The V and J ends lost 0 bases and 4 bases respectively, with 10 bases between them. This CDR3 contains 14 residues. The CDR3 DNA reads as TGTGCCAGCAGCGTAGTGGCGGGGAGCACTGAAGCTTTCTTT. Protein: CASSVVAGSTEAFF.

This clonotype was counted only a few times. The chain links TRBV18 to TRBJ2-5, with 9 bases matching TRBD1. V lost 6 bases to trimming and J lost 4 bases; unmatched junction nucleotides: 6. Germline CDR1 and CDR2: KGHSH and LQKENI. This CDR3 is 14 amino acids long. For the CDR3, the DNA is TGTGCCAGCTCTACGGACAGGGGAGCAGAGACCCAGTACTTC. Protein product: CASSTDRGAETQYF. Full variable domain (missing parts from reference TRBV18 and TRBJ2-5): NAGVMQNPRHLVRRRGQEARLRCSPMKGHSHVYWYRQLPEEGLKFMVYLQKENIIDESGMPKERFSAEFPKEGPSILRIQQVVRGDSAAYFCASSTDRGAETQYFGPGTRLLVL.

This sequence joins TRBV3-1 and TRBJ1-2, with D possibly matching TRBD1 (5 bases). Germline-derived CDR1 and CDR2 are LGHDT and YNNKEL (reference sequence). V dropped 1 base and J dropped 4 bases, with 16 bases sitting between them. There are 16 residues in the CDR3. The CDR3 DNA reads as TGTGCCAGCAGCCAAGGTGGGGGTATTATTGGCTATGGCTACACCTTC. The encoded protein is CASSQGGGIIGYGYTF.

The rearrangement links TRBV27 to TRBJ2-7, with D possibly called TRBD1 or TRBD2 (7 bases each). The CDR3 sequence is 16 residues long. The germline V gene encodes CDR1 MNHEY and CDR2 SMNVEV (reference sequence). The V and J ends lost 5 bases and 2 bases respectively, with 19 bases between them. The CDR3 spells CASSPPQAGGAYEQYF. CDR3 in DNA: TGTGCCAGCAGTCCGCCCCAGGCAGGGGGGGCCTACGAGCAGTACTTC.

The CDR3 bases are TGTGCCAGCAGCCCCTACAGGGGCCGGGCAGATACGCAGTATTTT. Translation: CASSPYRGRADTQYF. This chain connects TRBV7-2 to TRBJ2-3; 7 positions agree with TRBD1. The V and J ends lost 5 bases and 4 bases, in that order; junction bases with no gene match: 9. The CDR3 is 15 amino acids. Germline loops: CDR1 SGHTA, CDR2 FQGNSA.

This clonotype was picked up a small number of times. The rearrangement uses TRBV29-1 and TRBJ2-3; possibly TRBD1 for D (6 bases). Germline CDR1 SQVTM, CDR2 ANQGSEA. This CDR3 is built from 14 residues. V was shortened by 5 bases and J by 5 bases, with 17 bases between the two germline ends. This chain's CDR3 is CSVWVRGAKDTQYF. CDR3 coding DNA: TGCAGCGTTTGGGTCAGGGGTGCGAAAGATACGCAGTATTTT.

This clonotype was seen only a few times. The CDR3 reads CASSLLGTAYNEQFF. Here the CDR3 DNA reads TGTGCCAGCAGCTTACTGGGGACAGCTTACAATGAGCAGTTCTTC. V gene TRBV7-8 combines with J gene TRBJ2-1; 7 bases align to TRBD1. Germline V gene lookup returns CDR1 SGHVS and CDR2 FQNEAQ. V was pared by 2 bases and J by 4 bases, with 5 bases of the junction left unmatched. The length of the CDR3 is 15 residues.

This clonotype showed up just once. The CDR3 nucleotides are TGTGCCAGCAGACGAGGCGGTGAGAAGTACTTC. Amino acids: CASRRGGEKYF. The rearrangement uses TRBV28 and TRBJ2-7; D uncertain. V dropped 6 bases and J dropped 11 bases, with 14 bases sitting between them. Germline values: CDR1 MDHEN, CDR2 SYDVKM. This CDR3 spans 11 amino acids.

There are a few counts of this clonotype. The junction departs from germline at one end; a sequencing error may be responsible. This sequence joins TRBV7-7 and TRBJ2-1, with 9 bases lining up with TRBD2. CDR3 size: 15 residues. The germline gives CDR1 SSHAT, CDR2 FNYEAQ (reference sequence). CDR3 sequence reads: CASSSGGGGYNEQFF. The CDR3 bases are TGTGCTAGCAGCTCGGGCGGGGGGGGATACAATGAGCAGTTCTTC.

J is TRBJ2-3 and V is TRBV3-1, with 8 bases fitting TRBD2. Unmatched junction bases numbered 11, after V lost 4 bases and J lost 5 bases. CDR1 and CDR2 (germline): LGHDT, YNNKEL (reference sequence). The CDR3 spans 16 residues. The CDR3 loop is CASSPSVLAGGDTQYF. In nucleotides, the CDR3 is TGTGCCAGCAGCCCTTCCGTGCTAGCGGGTGGAGATACGCAGTATTTT.

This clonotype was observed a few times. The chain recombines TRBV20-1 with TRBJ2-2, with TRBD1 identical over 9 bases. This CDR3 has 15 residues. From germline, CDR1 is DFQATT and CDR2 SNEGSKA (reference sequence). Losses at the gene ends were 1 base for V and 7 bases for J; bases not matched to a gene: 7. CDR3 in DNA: TGCAGTGCTAGAGCGGGACAGGGTATCAACGGGGAGCTGTTTTTT. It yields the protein CSARAGQGINGELFF.

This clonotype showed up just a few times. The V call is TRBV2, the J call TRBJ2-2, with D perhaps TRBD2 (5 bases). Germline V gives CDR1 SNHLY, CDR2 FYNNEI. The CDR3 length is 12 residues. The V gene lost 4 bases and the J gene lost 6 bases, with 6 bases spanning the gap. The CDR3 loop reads CASSAGSGELFF. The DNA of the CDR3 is TGTGCCAGCAGTGCGGGGTCCGGGGAGCTGTTTTTT.